A selection of T cell receptor beta chains follows, all from one sample in a study of T and B cells in COVID-19 patients. Each CDR3 protein is one row after TCRdb ran MiXCR on the multiplex PCR reads. The sample contains around 5,400 distinct CDR3 sequences, 25% to 30% of which appear only once. Sequencing input: blood. These receptor sequences come from a human donor with active COVID-19. CDR3s include the opening cysteine and the closing phenylalanine or tryptophan. Fields, in order: V gene, D gene, J gene, clone size, CDR3 protein, CDR3 DNA. The D gene is left open where the match is weak. A row's size may be missing; if present it is once, few, many or a size class.

TRBV29-1	TRBD1	TRBJ1-4	medium-sized	CSVDPGTGASDLFF	TGCAGCGTTGATCCCGGGACAGGGGCCTCTGACCTGTTTTTT
TRBV10-3	.	TRBJ1-2	.	CAISPRGPSPPGYTF	TGTGCCATCAGTCCACGTGGACCCTCACCGCCTGGCTACACCTTC
TRBV15	.	TRBJ1-5	.	CATSRDLRQPQHF	TGTGCCACCAGCAGAGATCTACGGCAGCCCCAGCATTTT
TRBV6-2/TRBV6-3	.	TRBJ1-2	few	CASSYSNVQYGYTF	TGTGCCAGCAGTTACTCGAATGTGCAGTACGGCTACACCTTC
TRBV29-1	.	TRBJ1-1	medium-sized	CSTGDLGTEAFF	TGCAGCACAGGAGATCTGGGCACTGAAGCTTTCTTT
TRBV7-9	.	TRBJ1-5	.	CASSLLGGNQPQHF	TGTGCCAGCAGCCTCCTGGGGGGCAATCAGCCCCAGCATTTT
TRBV5-1	.	TRBJ2-1	few	CASSLDGPRDEQFF	TGCGCCAGCAGCTTGGACGGACCCAGAGATGAGCAGTTCTTC
TRBV18	TRBD1	TRBJ1-2	medium-sized	CASSRRGLGYGYTF	TGTGCCAGCTCACGCAGGGGGTTGGGCTATGGCTACACCTTC
TRBV28	.	TRBJ2-7	.	CASSLPGGFYEQYF	TGTGCCAGCAGTTTACCAGGGGGGTTCTACGAGCAGTACTTC
TRBV19	.	TRBJ2-5	medium-sized	CASSMGRDGTQYF	TGTGCCAGTAGTATGGGCAGGGACGGGACCCAGTACTTC
TRBV27	.	TRBJ1-5	few	CASSFLINQPQHF	TGTGCCAGCAGTTTCTTAATCAATCAGCCCCAGCATTTT
TRBV6-5	.	TRBJ1-2	medium-sized	CASSEKEGGDGYTF	TGTGCCAGCAGTGAAAAGGAGGGCGGCGATGGCTACACCTTC
TRBV5-4	TRBD1	TRBJ1-5	.	CASSPRQGQPQHF	TGTGCCAGCAGCCCACGACAGGGTCAGCCCCAGCATTTT
TRBV6-5	.	TRBJ2-2	.	CASSYREAGELFF	TGTGCCAGCAGTTACAGGGAGGCCGGGGAGCTGTTTTTT
TRBV18	.	TRBJ2-7	.	CASTPDNYEQYF	TGTGCCAGCACCCCCGACAACTACGAGCAGTACTTC
TRBV11-1	.	TRBJ1-6	few	CASSLRPNSPLHF	TGTGCCAGCAGCCTCCGACCTAATTCACCCCTCCACTTT
TRBV27	TRBD2	TRBJ2-3	medium-sized	CASSLKREGQSLDTQYF	TGTGCCAGCAGTTTAAAGCGGGAGGGCCAATCCCTAGATACGCAGTATTTT
TRBV27	TRBD1	TRBJ2-2	medium-sized	CASTPGTGPTGELFF	TGTGCCAGCACCCCAGGGACAGGGCCCACCGGGGAGCTGTTTTTT
TRBV5-1	.	TRBJ1-2	.	CASSLGGLDSGYTF	TGCGCCAGCAGCTTGGGGGGACTCGATTCAGGCTACACCTTC
TRBV5-6	.	TRBJ1-2	.	CASSSRVGNYGYTF	TGTGCCAGCAGTTCGCGCGTGGGGAACTATGGCTACACCTTC
TRBV7-2	TRBD1	TRBJ2-4	.	CASSLGGQGGNIQYF	TGTGCCAGCAGCTTAGGAGGACAGGGGGGAAACATTCAGTACTTC
TRBV18	TRBD2	TRBJ2-1	.	CASSRQTSGSYNEQFF	TGTGCCAGCTCACGACAGACTAGCGGGTCCTACAATGAGCAGTTCTTC
TRBV7-2	.	TRBJ2-5	few	CASSLIQRETQYF	TGTGCCAGCAGCTTGATCCAACGAGAGACCCAGTACTTC
TRBV6-1	.	TRBJ1-6	.	CASTTTRGPSFHF	TGTGCCAGCACAACCACCCGGGGCCCCAGCTTTCACTTT
TRBV19	.	TRBJ1-6	.	CASSLGGSPLHF	TGTGCCAGTAGCCTTGGGGGTTCACCCCTCCACTTT
TRBV6-5	.	TRBJ1-6	.	CASSYSIPQLRARRSPLHF	TGTGCCAGCAGTTACTCGATTCCTCAACTTAGGGCAAGAAGATCACCCCTCCACTTT
TRBV28	.	TRBJ2-1	.	CASSEARNEQFF	TGTGCCAGCAGTGAAGCGCGCAATGAGCAGTTCTTC
TRBV19	TRBD1	TRBJ2-3	medium-sized	CASSPRQGSDTQYF	TGTGCCAGTAGTCCCCGACAGGGATCAGATACGCAGTATTTT
TRBV20-1	.	TRBJ2-7	once	CSARRAVGEEQYF	TGCAGTGCCAGGAGGGCGGTAGGGGAAGAGCAGTACTTC
TRBV20-1	TRBD2	TRBJ2-5	few	CSATSRDYQETQYF	TGCAGTGCTACCTCCCGGGACTATCAAGAGACCCAGTACTTC
TRBV6-5	TRBD1	TRBJ1-2	few	CASSALGQGARGYTF	TGTGCCAGCAGTGCCCTCGGACAGGGGGCTAGGGGCTACACCTTC
TRBV5-1	TRBD2	TRBJ2-7	medium-sized	CASSPWGSGNYEQYF	TGCGCCAGCAGCCCTTGGGGTAGCGGGAACTACGAGCAGTACTTC
TRBV18	.	TRBJ2-2	medium-sized	CASSLDGPGELFF	TGTGCCAGCTCACTCGACGGGCCTGGGGAGCTGTTTTTT
TRBV11-2	.	TRBJ2-5	medium-sized	CASSLERIQETQYF	TGTGCCAGCAGCTTAGAGCGGATCCAAGAGACCCAGTACTTC
TRBV20-1	TRBD2	TRBJ2-5	.	CSARDNSGGETQYF	TGCAGTGCTAGAGATAATTCGGGGGGAGAGACCCAGTACTTC
TRBV5-1	TRBD1	TRBJ1-6	.	CASRPDRGESPLHF	TGCGCCAGCAGACCCGACAGGGGTGAATCACCCCTCCACTTT
TRBV30	.	TRBJ2-1	medium-sized	CAWIPGREQFF	TGTGCCTGGATCCCCGGGCGGGAGCAGTTCTTC
TRBV5-4	.	TRBJ1-2	few	CASSLIQGLYGYTF	TGTGCCAGCAGCTTAATACAGGGCCTCTATGGCTACACCTTC
TRBV5-4	.	TRBJ2-1	medium-sized	CASSLGGLSYNEQFF	TGTGCCAGCAGCTTGGGGGGCTTATCCTACAATGAGCAGTTCTTC
TRBV6-1	.	TRBJ1-2	medium-sized	CASRGGDLRLIYGYTF	TGTGCCAGCAGGGGAGGGGACCTGCGATTGATCTATGGCTACACCTTC
TRBV12-3/TRBV12-4	.	TRBJ1-1	.	CASSKRGVNTEAFF	TGTGCCAGCAGTAAAAGAGGAGTGAACACTGAAGCTTTCTTT
TRBV20-1	.	TRBJ1-2	.	CSAREALAYGYTF	TGCAGTGCTAGAGAGGCGTTAGCTTATGGCTACACCTTC
TRBV20-1	.	TRBJ1-1	.	CSARGVAEAFF	TGCAGTGCTAGAGGGGTCGCTGAAGCTTTCTTT
TRBV6-1	.	TRBJ1-5	few	CASRHNRGNQPQHF	TGTGCCAGCAGACATAACAGAGGCAATCAGCCCCAGCATTTT
TRBV18	TRBD1	TRBJ1-5	few	CASSPGTGSYSNQPQHF	TGTGCCAGCTCACCGGGGACAGGGTCATATAGCAATCAGCCCCAGCATTTT
TRBV6-2/TRBV6-3	.	TRBJ2-3	medium-sized	CASSYEVGYFTDTQYF	TGTGCCAGCAGTTACGAAGTCGGTTACTTCACAGATACGCAGTATTTT
TRBV6-2/TRBV6-3	TRBD1	TRBJ2-7	few	CASSTALLAGQGTEQYF	TGTGCCAGCAGTACCGCTCTCCTTGCCGGACAGGGGACCGAGCAGTACTTC
TRBV5-4	.	TRBJ1-3	few	CASSWDPRPTGNTIYF	TGTGCCAGCAGCTGGGACCCCCGTCCGACTGGAAACACCATATATTTT
TRBV6-5	.	TRBJ1-6	.	CASRPSRGFSNSPLHF	TGTGCCAGCAGACCCTCGAGGGGTTTTAGTAATTCACCCCTCCACTTT
TRBV7-9	.	TRBJ2-2	few	CASSLLPYTGELFF	TGTGCCAGCAGCTTATTGCCCTACACCGGGGAGCTGTTTTTT
TRBV19	.	TRBJ2-5	medium-sized	CASRSLGGPSTQYF	TGTGCCAGTAGGTCCCTCGGTGGGCCAAGTACCCAGTACTTC
TRBV6-4	TRBD2	TRBJ2-1	few	CASSDGTSVSNEQFF	TGTGCCAGCAGTGACGGGACTAGCGTTTCTAATGAGCAGTTCTTC
TRBV6-2/TRBV6-3	.	TRBJ2-7	few	CASALLGAAGEQYF	TGTGCCAGCGCCCTTCTGGGGGCTGCCGGCGAGCAGTACTTC
TRBV7-2	.	TRBJ1-1	.	CASQRYSLLF	TGTGCCAGTCAACGGTACAGTCTTCTCTTT
TRBV24-1	.	TRBJ2-1	.	CATSGYAGGFDEQFF	TGTGCCACCAGTGGCTACGCGGGCGGTTTCGATGAGCAGTTCTTC
TRBV19	.	TRBJ2-7	medium-sized	CASSSRIYEQYF	TGTGCCAGTAGTTCAAGGATTTACGAGCAGTACTTC